The 6 T cell receptor beta chains below all came from one sample that was sequenced in a study of cytomegalovirus exposure and HLA in healthy donors. Use of 60 Vbeta and 13 Jbeta primers characterized the PCR. The protocol was immunoSEQ multiplex PCR, while the TCRdb copy is restricted to in-frame clones and leaves out a portion. Among about 91,000 clones listed, 60% to 65% were seen once. Sequencing was carried out using PBMCs. The receptors shown here come from a human donor in good health.

This rearrangement joins TRBV11-3 to TRBJ2-5; 8 bases match TRBD2. The CDR3 sequence is 15 residues long. Germline lookup yields CDR1 SGHNT and CDR2 YENEEA. Trimming removed 1 base from V and 4 bases from J; junction bases left unmatched: 5. The chain's CDR3 is CASSLGSGDRETQYF. The CDR3 DNA reads TGTGCCAGCAGCTTAGGTAGCGGGGATCGAGAGACCCAGTACTTC.

The chain is built from TRBV7-2 and TRBJ2-2, with 15 positions matching TRBD2. J lost 5 bases, V lost 2 bases, and 3 bases had no gene match. Germline V gene sequence: CDR1 SGHTA, CDR2 FQGNSA. This CDR3 region has 17 residues. The CDR3 DNA reads as TGTGCCAGCAGCTTATGGGGACTAGCGGGGGGTACCGGGGAGCTGTTTTTT. It yields the protein CASSLWGLAGGTGELFF.

This clone was counted only a few times. The J gene is TRBJ2-7, the V gene TRBV4-2; 8 nucleotides line up with TRBD1. There are 15 residues in the CDR3. Germline V CDR1 and CDR2: LGHNA, YNFKEQ. J was trimmed by 7 bases and V by 1 base; bases with no gene match: 9. The CDR3 DNA reads as TGTGCCAGCAGCCAAGGGGGCCAGGGGGCAGGAGAGCAGTACTTC. It codes for CASSQGGQGAGEQYF.

This chain links TRBV19 with TRBJ1-5; D gene uncertain. V was clipped by 3 bases and J by 0 bases, with 9 bases between them. The CDR3 has 15 residues. Germline CDR1 and CDR2: LNHDA and SQIVND (reference sequence). CDR3 bases: TGTGCCAGTAGTATTGACGGGGTTAGCAATCAGCCCCAGCATTTT. Amino acids: CASSIDGVSNQPQHF.

The rearrangement links TRBV18 to TRBJ2-3, with 14 bases matching TRBD2. V lost 0 bases, J lost 5 bases, and 16 bases stayed unmatched. CDR1 and CDR2 (germline): KGHSH, LQKENI. There are 21 residues in the CDR3. In DNA, the CDR3 is TGTGCCAGCTCACCACCGATGGGGGGCGAGACTAGCGGGGGGGCCGAAGATACGCAGTATTTT. Amino acids: CASSPPMGGETSGGAEDTQYF. The variable domain in full, with the rest retrieved from reference TRBV18 and TRBJ2-3, is NAGVMQNPRHLVRRRGQEARLRCSPMKGHSHVYWYRQLPEEGLKFMVYLQKENIIDESGMPKERFSAEFPKEGPSILRIQQVVRGDSAAYFCASSPPMGGETSGGAEDTQYFGPGTRLTVL.

V gene TRBV5-1 combines with J gene TRBJ1-2; 7 bases fit TRBD1. Trimming at V came to 0 bases and at J to 6 bases, leaving 11 bases not matched to a gene. CDR3 length: 16 residues. The germline V gene has CDR1 SGHRS and CDR2 YFSETQ. CDR3: CASSLEGTDTKNGYTF. CDR3 nucleotide sequence: TGCGCCAGCAGCTTGGAGGGGACAGACACAAAGAATGGCTACACCTTC.